These 30 T cell receptor beta chains share one sample of origin, sequenced in a study of CD8 T cells in Susac syndrome. RNA, at about 0.5 to 1 ug, was reverse transcribed with random hexamers. TCRdb re-called the immunoSEQ multiplex PCR reads with MiXCR, one entry per CDR3 protein. The sample records some 160,000 distinct CDR3 sequences, around 94% being singletons. The sequenced sample was CD4+ T cells from PBMCs. Every receptor here comes from a human donor with Susac syndrome.

The J gene is TRBJ1-2, the V gene TRBV12-5; perhaps TRBD1 as D (5 bases). CDR3 length: 14 amino acids. In germline, CDR1 is LGHNT, CDR2 FRNRAP. Between the trimmed V and J ends, which lost 7 bases and 3 bases, there was a span of 15 bases. The CDR3 region is CASAKGWGDYGYTF. The CDR3 coding sequence is TGTGCTAGTGCTAAAGGGTGGGGCGACTATGGCTACACCTTC.

This chain joins TRBV20-1 and TRBJ1-6, with 7 bases matching TRBD1. V lost 6 bases and J lost 7; bases outside the gene matches: 9. CDR1 and CDR2 from the germline V gene are DFQATT and SNEGSKA (reference sequence). This CDR3 is built from 14 residues. CDR3 in DNA: TGCAGTGCCCTGAACAGGGGAGGGAATTCACCCCTCCACTTT. It codes for CSALNRGGNSPLHF.

The chain has TRBV6-6 and TRBJ1-2; D is perhaps TRBD1 (5 bases). This CDR3 comprises 14 residues. V gave up 0 bases and J gave up 3 bases, with 8 bases separating them. CDR1 and CDR2 (germline): MNHNY, SVGAGI (reference sequence). The CDR3, as DNA: TGTGCCAGCAGTTACTCGTTCAGGGACTATGGCTACACCTTC. Amino acids: CASSYSFRDYGYTF.

This clonotype occurred a few times. The chain recombines TRBV4-3 with TRBJ1-6; 7 nucleotides agree with TRBD1. This CDR3 spans 16 amino acids. Germline lookup yields CDR1 LGHNA and CDR2 YSLEER. V shed 0 bases, J shed 9 bases, and the junction held 8 bases outside the gene matches. The CDR3 bases are TGCGCCAGCAGCCAAGAGGGCCAGGGGGTTAGTTCACCCCTCCACTTT. This codes for CASSQEGQGVSSPLHF.

The genes are TRBV29-1 and TRBJ1-2, with D perhaps TRBD1 (5 bases). There are 13 residues in the CDR3. Germline V gene data show CDR1 as SQVTM and CDR2 as ANQGSEA. Trimming pared 4 bases from V and 6 bases from J, leaving 15 bases between. CDR3 protein: CSVVAGPENGYTF. The CDR3 bases are TGCAGCGTTGTAGCGGGGCCGGAGAATGGCTACACCTTC.

The chain has TRBV30 and TRBJ1-4, with 9 positions matching TRBD1. Germline values: CDR1 GTSNPN, CDR2 SVGIG (reference sequence). The CDR3 runs to 15 residues. J was trimmed by 7 bases and V by 3 bases; bases with no gene match: 9. In nucleotides, the CDR3 is TGTGCCTGGAGCCCGGGGAGACAGGGGGTTGAAAAACTGTTTTTT. Protein: CAWSPGRQGVEKLFF. The variable domain in full, completed from reference TRBV30 and TRBJ1-4, reads SQTIHQWPATLVQPVGSPLSLECTVEGTSNPNLYWYRQAAGRGLQLLFYSVGIGQISSEVPQNLSASRPQDRQFILSSKKLLLSDSGFYLCAWSPGRQGVEKLFFGSGTQLSVL.

V gene TRBV6-2 or TRBV6-3 combines with J gene TRBJ2-1; possibly TRBD2 for D (6 bases). Trimming removed 8 bases at V and 3 bases at J, with 14 bases between. Germline V lookup: CDR1 MNHEY, CDR2 SVGEGT. CDR3 length: 14 residues. The CDR3 protein is CASQVAGNYNEQFF. The DNA for the CDR3 is TGTGCCAGCCAAGTGGCGGGGAACTACAATGAGCAGTTCTTC.

This clonotype appeared a few times. This chain links TRBV6-1 with TRBJ1-1; no clear D. Trimming cost V 6 bases and J 4 bases, with 15 bases left between them. Germline values: CDR1 MNHNS, CDR2 SASEGT. This CDR3 is 14 amino acids long. CDR3 DNA: TGTGCCAGCAGCCCCACGATGGGCCTCACTGAAGCTTTCTTT. Translation: CASSPTMGLTEAFF.

The V and J genes are TRBV28 and TRBJ2-7; either TRBD1 or TRBD2 may supply D (5 bases each). The CDR3 loop spans 13 amino acids. V dropped 4 bases and J dropped 6 bases, with 13 bases sitting between them. The V gene's germline CDR1 is MDHEN and CDR2 SYDVKM. The CDR3 nucleotides read TGTGCCAGCAGTTGGGACGGGCCGGGCGAGCAGTACTTC. Its protein product is CASSWDGPGEQYF. Complete variable domain (other parts from reference TRBV28 and TRBJ2-7): DVKVTQSSRYLVKRTGEKVFLECVQDMDHENMFWYRQDPGLGLRLIYFSYDVKMKEKGDIPEGYSVSREKKERFSLILESASTNQTSMYLCASSWDGPGEQYFGPGTRLTVT.

This clonotype was seen more than once but under ten times. V usage is TRBV12-3 or TRBV12-4 and J usage is TRBJ2-7; possible D gene TRBD2, 7 bases. This CDR3 contains 14 residues. V was clipped by 1 base and J by 2 bases, with 9 bases between them. The DNA of the CDR3 is TGTGCCAGCAGTTTAGGGGGGGGGCCCTACGAGCAGTACTTC. Its translation is CASSLGGGPYEQYF.

The genes are TRBV4-3 and TRBJ1-5; D remains unclear. Germline lookup yields CDR1 LGHNA and CDR2 YSLEER. Trimming cost V 1 base and J 2 bases, with 18 bases left between them. The CDR3 covers 18 residues. CDR3 region: CASSQASLGGAGNQPQHF. The DNA of the CDR3 is TGCGCCAGCAGCCAAGCATCCCTGGGAGGAGCCGGCAATCAGCCCCAGCATTTT.

V gene TRBV11-2 combines with J gene TRBJ2-7, with D maybe TRBD1 (5 bases). The V gene's germline CDR1 is SGHAT and CDR2 FQNNGV. Trimming removed 1 base at V and 4 bases at J, with 11 bases between. The CDR3 runs 14 residues. DNA for the CDR3: TGTGCCAGCAGCTTAGGCAGGGTAGGATACGAGCAGTACTTC. This encodes CASSLGRVGYEQYF.

This clonotype has a single count. The V call is TRBV3-1, the J call TRBJ1-6; D is uncertain. This CDR3 is built from 14 residues. Germline values: CDR1 LGHDT, CDR2 YNNKEL (reference sequence). The ends were cut back, 4 bases at V and 7 bases at J, with 11 bases in the middle. CDR3 in DNA: TGTGCCAGCAGCCCCTCGCCACAGAATTCACCCCTCCACTTT. Encoded protein: CASSPSPQNSPLHF. The full variable domain, its missing parts supplied by reference TRBV3-1 and TRBJ1-6, is DTAVSQTPKYLVTQMGNDKSIKCEQNLGHDTMYWYKQDSKKFLKIMFSYNNKELIINETVPNRFSPKSPDKAHLNLHINSLELGDSAVYFCASSPSPQNSPLHFGNGTRLTVT.

The J gene is TRBJ2-2, the V gene TRBV27; D not resolved. V was cut by 6 bases and J by 0 bases, with 14 bases left in between. The CDR3 sequence is 16 residues long. Per the germline V gene, CDR1 is MNHEY and CDR2 is SMNVEV (reference sequence). The chain's CDR3 is CASSYSGAPNTGELFF. For the CDR3, the DNA is TGTGCCAGCAGCTACTCAGGAGCTCCGAACACCGGGGAGCTGTTTTTT.

This chain joins TRBV6-1 and TRBJ2-7; either TRBD1 or TRBD2 may supply D (5 bases each). CDR1 is MNHNS, CDR2 SASEGT, per germline. The CDR3 is made up of 16 amino acids. Trimming removed 6 bases at V and 2 bases at J, with 20 bases between. Here the CDR3 reads CASSPIVGDRAYEQYF. CDR3 DNA: TGTGCCAGCAGCCCAATTGTTGGGGACCGCGCCTACGAGCAGTACTTC.

The chain couples TRBV30 to TRBJ2-5; 7 bases match TRBD1. CDR1 and CDR2 from the germline V gene are GTSNPN and SVGIG (reference sequence). The CDR3 runs to 14 residues. After removal of 7 bases from V and 5 bases from J, the junction contained 13 bases not matched to a gene. CDR3 residues: CAFFLQGMRETQYF. CDR3 bases: TGTGCCTTTTTTCTACAGGGGATGAGGGAGACCCAGTACTTC.

This chain uses TRBV12-3 or TRBV12-4 with TRBJ2-7; D uncertain. This CDR3 has 14 residues. Trimming stripped 3 bases from V and 5 bases from J, with 14 bases between. Written as DNA, the CDR3 is TGTGCCAGCAGTTTGTCCGCCGCTCTCCACGAGCAGTACTTC. It is translated as CASSLSAALHEQYF.

The rearrangement links TRBV19 to TRBJ1-2, with D uncertain. Trimming removed 3 bases from V and 8 bases from J, with 16 bases in between. The germline V gene encodes CDR1 LNHDA and CDR2 SQIVND (reference sequence). The CDR3 length is 14 residues. CDR3 coding DNA: TGTGCCAGTAGTATTAGGCGCCTGGGCCTAGGCTACACCTTC. Translated: CASSIRRLGLGYTF.

J is TRBJ2-3 and V is TRBV7-2, with 7 bases that match TRBD2. The CDR3 totals 15 residues. V was pared by 5 bases and J by 6 bases, with 11 bases of the junction left unmatched. The germline V gene has CDR1 SGHTA and CDR2 FQGNSA. The CDR3 nucleotides are TGTGCCAGCAGCCTTACTAGCGCTGTCGCCGATACGCAGTATTTT. Encoded protein: CASSLTSAVADTQYF.

The V call is TRBV10-2, the J call TRBJ1-2; no firm D call. CDR1 WSHSY and CDR2 SAAADI come from the germline V gene. V shed 3 bases and J shed 1 base, with 6 bases lying between them. The CDR3 sequence is 13 residues long. CDR3 DNA: TGCGCCAGCAGTGATGGGATTAACTATGGCTACACCTTC. It codes for CASSDGINYGYTF.

The CDR3 bases are TGTGCCAGCAGCCACAAAGGGGGCGAGCAGTACTTC. It yields the protein CASSHKGGEQYF. This chain joins TRBV7-2 and TRBJ2-7; D may be TRBD1 (6 bases). CDR1 SGHTA and CDR2 FQGNSA come from the germline V gene. The CDR3 spans 12 residues. Trimming took 5 bases from V and 6 from J, leaving 11 bases between them.

The V call is TRBV2, the J call TRBJ1-1, with no clear D. The CDR3 runs to 15 residues. V lost 1 base, J lost 3 bases, and 12 bases lay in between. Germline CDR1 SNHLY, CDR2 FYNNEI. In DNA form, the CDR3 reads TGTGCCAGCAGTGAAGACGTACCACAAGACACTGAAGCTTTCTTT. Amino acid sequence: CASSEDVPQDTEAFF.

This clonotype has a single count. The J gene is TRBJ2-1, the V gene TRBV4-2; TRBD1 aligns across 10 bases. Germline-derived CDR1 and CDR2 are LGHNA and YNFKEQ. The length of the CDR3 is 14 residues. V gave up 5 bases and J gave up 8 bases; unmatched junction bases: 6. The CDR3 sequence: CASSSTGGADEQFF. The CDR3 nucleotides are TGTGCCAGCAGCTCGACAGGGGGCGCGGATGAGCAGTTCTTC.

This clonotype was recorded only once. The V gene is TRBV6-4, the J gene TRBJ2-2, with 7 nucleotides matching TRBD1. The CDR3 consists of 16 residues. Germline loops: CDR1 MRHNA, CDR2 SNTAGT. J was trimmed by 2 bases and V by 8 bases; bases with no gene match: 11. CDR3 in DNA: TGTGCCAGCTCCTTACAGGGGCAACTTAACACCGGGGAGCTGTTTTTT. This sequence encodes CASSLQGQLNTGELFF.

This clonotype showed up just once. The rearrangement links TRBV18 to TRBJ1-5; D remains unclear. In germline, CDR1 is KGHSH, CDR2 LQKENI. Trimming cost V 0 bases and J 0 bases, with 6 bases left between them. The CDR3 loop spans 15 amino acids. The CDR3 region has the DNA TGTGCCAGCTCACCACCAGGTAATAGCAATCAGCCCCAGCATTTT. This sequence encodes CASSPPGNSNQPQHF.

The CDR3, as DNA: TGCAGTGCTAGAGATGTGGGACAGGGGTCATACAATGAGCAGTTCTTC. This translates into CSARDVGQGSYNEQFF. The V call is TRBV20-1, the J call TRBJ2-1, with 10 bases fitting TRBD1. The CDR3 is made up of 16 amino acids. The germline CDR1 and CDR2 sequences are DFQATT and SNEGSKA (reference sequence). V trimming: 0 bases; J trimming: 4 bases; junction bases outside the gene matches: 6.

The chain joins TRBV19 to TRBJ1-2, with 7 bases identical to TRBD1. V was clipped by 5 bases and J by 4 bases; unmatched bases: 10. The CDR3 has 15 residues. The germline gives CDR1 LNHDA, CDR2 SQIVND (reference sequence). The CDR3 reads CASSPPDRTSYGYTF. The DNA of the CDR3 is TGTGCCAGTAGTCCACCGGACAGGACCAGCTATGGCTACACCTTC.

The rearrangement links TRBV20-1 to TRBJ2-7; D call uncertain. Germline CDR1 DFQATT, CDR2 SNEGSKA (reference sequence). This CDR3 spans 12 amino acids. The ends were cut back, 6 bases at V and 1 base at J, with 10 bases in the middle. CDR3 in DNA: TGCAGTGCCCGGATTAATTCCTACGAGCAGTACTTC. Amino acid sequence: CSARINSYEQYF.

J is TRBJ2-5 and V is TRBV27, with 10 bases identical to TRBD1. Germline V gene data show CDR1 as MNHEY and CDR2 as SMNVEV (reference sequence). With V trimmed by 0 bases and J by 2 bases, 9 bases remained unmatched. CDR3 length: 18 amino acids. The CDR3 is CASSLSGQGGPRQETQYF. CDR3 nucleotides: TGTGCCAGCAGTTTATCCGGACAGGGGGGGCCGCGGCAAGAGACCCAGTACTTC.

The gene calls are TRBV6-6 and TRBJ1-6, with D possibly matching TRBD1 (6 bases). Trimming shortened V by 6 bases and J by 9 bases, and 21 bases separated the two germline ends. The CDR3 sequence is 16 residues long. Germline V gene sequence: CDR1 MNHNY, CDR2 SVGAGI (reference sequence). The CDR3 region has the DNA TGTGCCAGCAGGGACCGAACGGGACAAGGGGGTTCACCCCTCCACTTT. It specifies CASRDRTGQGGSPLHF.